This note documents a single T cell receptor beta chain sequence. Its antigen is as yet unknown. Unique molecular identifiers featured in how the TCRbeta library was prepared. MiXCR was run by TCRdb on the PCR reads, yielding one entry per CDR3 protein. Of 400,000 to 450,000 distinct CDR3 sequences listed, about 45% are singletons. The sample originates from a study of T-cell reconstitution after alpha-beta-depleted transplantation in children. Whole-study findings and limits: The origin of high day-60 TCRbeta diversity in some patients lay in surviving recipient T cells and thymic progenitors. T-cell counts and diversity at one year post-transplant came mainly from newly produced T cells. Several hundred expanded graft clones reportedly were the source of alpha-beta T cells about two months after transplant.

This TCR was sampled from a girl aged 2 to 9 with aplastic anemia, due to receive a stem cell transplant. This sample comprised PBMCs, obtained before TCRalphabeta/CD19-depleted stem cell transplant.

CDR3 sequence: CASSLGPVYQPQHF. CDR3 DNA: TGTGCCAGCAGCTTAGGGCCAGTATATCAGCCCCAGCATTTT. J is TRBJ1-5 and V is TRBV7-2, with D uncertain. Germline V gene lookup returns CDR1 SGHTA and CDR2 FQGNSA. CDR3 length: 14 residues. V lost 1 base, J lost 5 bases, and 9 bases lay in between.